What follows are 7 T cell receptor beta chains derived from one specimen sequenced in a study of T cell changes during pregnancy in multiple sclerosis. Generated by immunoSEQ multiplex PCR, the TCRdb table keeps only in-frame clones and is missing some. Of about 60,000 clones detected, just over 90% appear once; the ten largest clones hold roughly 0.2%. The specimen was CD4+ T cells from peripheral blood mononuclear cells, collected in the second trimester of pregnancy. The source is a female donor with multiple sclerosis, enrolled in a pregnancy study.

The V gene is TRBV7-8, the J gene TRBJ1-3, with D possibly TRBD1 on 5 matching bases. The CDR3 covers 16 residues. Trimming pared 5 bases from V and 4 bases from J, leaving 18 bases between. Germline CDR1 is SGHVS and CDR2 is FQNEAQ. CDR3 bases: TGTGCCAGCAGCCCCCTGCGGGGGAGTGTAGGAAACACCATATATTTT. This sequence encodes CASSPLRGSVGNTIYF. Variable domain in full (rest from reference TRBV7-8 and TRBJ1-3): GAGVSQSPRYKVAKRGQDVALRCDPISGHVSLFWYQQALGQGPEFLTYFQNEAQLDKSGLPSDRFFAERPEGSVSTLKIQRTQQEDSAVYLCASSPLRGSVGNTIYFGEGSWLTVV.

This clone was seen just once. The rearrangement uses TRBV5-8 and TRBJ2-4; D is perhaps TRBD2 (7 bases). In germline, CDR1 is SGHTS, CDR2 YDEGEE. CDR3 length: 15 residues. V gave up 2 bases and J gave up 6 bases, with 15 bases separating them. The CDR3 sequence: CASSLFGGGGNIQYF. CDR3 in DNA: TGTGCCAGCAGCTTATTCGGGGGCGGGGGAAACATTCAGTACTTC.

The chain combines TRBV5-4 with TRBJ2-7; D is perhaps TRBD1 (6 bases). With 2 bases removed from V and 5 bases from J, the gap between germline ends came to 14 bases. The V gene's germline CDR1 is SGHNT and CDR2 YYREEE (reference sequence). CDR3 length: 14 amino acids. CDR3 region: CASSLSAGENEQYF. As DNA, the CDR3 is TGTGCCAGCAGCTTATCGGCAGGGGAAAACGAGCAGTACTTC.

The chain recombines TRBV15 with TRBJ2-4; 7 bases match TRBD1. Germline V gives CDR1 LNHNV, CDR2 YYDKDF (reference sequence). The V and J ends lost 8 bases and 9 bases, in that order; junction bases with no gene match: 10. CDR3 length: 13 amino acids. The CDR3 loop is CATLLQGITIQYF. CDR3 bases: TGTGCCACCCTTCTACAGGGGATAACCATTCAGTACTTC.

The chain combines TRBV30 with TRBJ2-7, with 12 bases fitting TRBD1. Trimming took 2 bases from V and 3 from J; bases not matched to a gene: 5. The CDR3 consists of 15 residues. Per germline, CDR1 GTSNPN and CDR2 SVGIG (reference sequence). In DNA form, the CDR3 reads TGTGCCTGGAGTATCGGGACAGGGGGCAACTACGAGCAGTACTTC. Translated: CAWSIGTGGNYEQYF.

The chain has TRBV2 and TRBJ1-5; 9 bases fit TRBD1. This CDR3 contains 14 residues. Germline CDR1 and CDR2: SNHLY and FYNNEI. V lost 7 bases to trimming and J lost 4 bases; unmatched junction nucleotides: 5. The CDR3: CASTWGTGNQPQHF. CDR3 bases: TGTGCCAGCACCTGGGGGACAGGGAATCAGCCCCAGCATTTT. The whole variable domain, remainder taken from reference TRBV2 and TRBJ1-5, is EPEVTQTPSHQVTQMGQEVILRCVPISNHLYFYWYRQILGQKVEFLVSFYNNEISEKSEIFDDQFSVERPDGSNFTLKIRSTKLEDSAMYFCASTWGTGNQPQHFGDGTRLSIL.

To note about this clone: Other DNA sequences of this sample code for an identical CDR3. J is TRBJ2-7 and V is TRBV5-5; D perhaps matches TRBD1 (7 bases). The CDR3 totals 15 residues. CDR1 and CDR2 from the germline V gene are SGHKS and YYEKEE (reference sequence). Between the trimmed V and J ends, which lost 0 bases and 3 bases, there was a span of 13 bases. CDR3 nucleotide sequence: TGTGCCAGCAGCTTGGCGTCAGGGGGGAACTACGAGCAGTACTTC. Protein product: CASSLASGGNYEQYF.